The clone carrying this T cell receptor (beta chain) showed up just a few times. Its antigen is currently unknown. Via CD45RO/CCR7/CD25/CD127/CD95/CD27, cells of the CD4+ naive, central memory, regulatory and stem cell-like memory subsets were sorted. The authors obtained over 95% purity in all sorted populations. The entirety of the isolated RNA underwent reverse transcription, so expressed TCRB transcripts were sequenced. The method was immunoSEQ multiplex PCR; TCRdb's version includes in-frame clones alone and lacks a portion of them. This table holds more than 300,000 clones, roughly 15% found once. This record comes from a study of beta chain features in type 1 diabetes. Overall study results and limits: Individuals with type 1 diabetes displayed fewer insertions and more deletions at VDJ junctions.

The sequencing input was naive CD4+ T cells from blood. The source of this sequence is a woman aged 18 to 35 in good health.

As DNA, the CDR3 is TGCGCCAGCAGCCAAGATCCCGGGACTAGCGGTTACGAGCAGTACTTC. The encoded protein is CASSQDPGTSGYEQYF. The rearrangement links TRBV4-1 to TRBJ2-7; 11 nucleotides align to TRBD2. CDR1 and CDR2 from the germline V gene are MGHRA and YSYEKL. The V and J ends lost 0 bases and 4 bases, in that order; junction bases with no gene match: 5. The CDR3 runs to 16 residues.